This TCR beta chain emerged from a study of T cells expressing NK-cell markers. The overall study: Of eight sequenced donors, seven were HCMV-seropositive and one HCMV-seronegative.

Study results and limitations: The dominant NKG2C+ clonotypes represented about 1.0-8% of CD8+ T cells in six donors.

CDR1 SGHRS and CDR2 YFSETQ come from the germline V gene. The CDR3 length is 15 residues. A word on this clonotype: Its antigen is unidentified.

TCRdb re-called the 5' RACE reads, yielding one record per CDR3 amino acid sequence without DNA. This sample lists 300,000 to 450,000 distinct CDR3 sequences; its ten largest clones have around 5.2%. The sequence derives from a man aged 18 to 69 in good health. The sequenced material came from blood T cells: a sorted CD56 or NKG2C T cell subset, CD4+ or CD8+ T cells, or bulk PBMC T cells (not recorded which). V is TRBV5-1 and J is TRBJ1-2; the TRBD1 assignment by TCRdb is unverifiable without DNA. CDR3 amino acids: CASSWTGGAPVGYTF.